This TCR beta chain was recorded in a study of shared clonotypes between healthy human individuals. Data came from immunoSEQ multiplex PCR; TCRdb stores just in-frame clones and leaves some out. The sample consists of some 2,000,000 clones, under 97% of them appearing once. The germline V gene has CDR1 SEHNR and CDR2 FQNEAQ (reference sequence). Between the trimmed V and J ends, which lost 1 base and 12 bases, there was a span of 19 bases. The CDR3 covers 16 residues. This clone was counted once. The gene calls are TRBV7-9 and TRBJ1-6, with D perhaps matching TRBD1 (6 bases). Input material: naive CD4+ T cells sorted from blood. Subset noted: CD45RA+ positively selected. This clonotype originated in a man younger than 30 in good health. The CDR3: CASSLETGSGGGPLHF. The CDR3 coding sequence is TGTGCCAGCAGCTTAGAAACAGGGAGTGGGGGAGGACCCCTCCACTTT.